This T cell receptor beta chain emerged from a study of CD8 T cells in ankylosing spondylitis. General study findings and limits: A TCR beta motif of fewer than 10 highly homologous variants seemed to mark ankylosing spondylitis blood. Disease-linked clones, CD8+, were relatively rare in peripheral blood. In synovial fluid and blood from reactive arthritis, some motif variants were previously reported.

V gave up 7 bases and J gave up 1 base, with 11 bases separating them. Germline V CDR1 and CDR2: MNHEY, SVGEGT. The CDR3 length is 13 residues. Notes on this clonotype: The antigen remains unidentified.

Libraries of TCR beta came from quantitative 5'-RACE with molecular barcodes. From the 5' RACE reads, TCRdb called clonotypes with MiXCR, one entry per CDR3 protein. The sample lists 300,000 to 350,000 distinct CDR3 sequences; about 20% were seen once. Sequencing was done on a sample of blood, either unsorted or a sorted T cell fraction (not recorded which). This TCR came from a female donor with ankylosing spondylitis or in good health (not recorded which). This chain links TRBV6-2 or TRBV6-3 with TRBJ2-7, with a tentative D call TRBD1 (6 bases). CDR3: CASINDRSYEQYF. DNA for the CDR3: TGTGCCAGCATTAACGACAGGTCCTACGAGCAGTACTTC.